The source of this TCR beta chain is a study of T cell changes during pregnancy in multiple sclerosis. The table came from immunoSEQ multiplex PCR; TCRdb's copy has only in-frame clones and leaves some out. Among tens of thousands of clones, approximately 90% were seen once, and the ten largest hold nearly 0.75%. This CDR3 comprises 12 residues. V lost 3 bases to trimming and J lost 6 bases, with 8 bases between them. CDR1 and CDR2 from the germline V gene are MDHEN and SYDVKM. The chain employs TRBV28 and TRBJ1-1; D possibly corresponds to TRBD1 (5 bases). The receptor comes from a female donor in good health, enrolled as a control in a pregnancy study. Sequencing used CD4+ T cells from peripheral blood mononuclear cells, obtained in the first trimester of pregnancy. The CDR3 coding sequence is TGTGCCAGCAGTTTGCAGGGCTCTGAAGCTTTCTTT. It codes for CASSLQGSEAFF.